This TCR beta chain was sequenced during a study of blood T cell repertoires in COVID-19. Trimming removed 6 bases at V and 6 bases at J, with 18 bases between. Germline loops: CDR1 SNHLY, CDR2 FYNNEI. This CDR3 comprises 15 residues. The assay was immunoSEQ multiplex PCR, and TCRdb's table has in-frame clones only and misses some. The sample has 300,000 to 400,000 clones, around 87% seen once. This TCR was recovered from a young woman with acute COVID-19. Input material: PBMCs or T cells enriched from blood (not recorded which). The gene calls are TRBV2 and TRBJ1-5, with D perhaps matching TRBD1 (5 bases). The CDR3 here is CASRGGGGNSQPQHF. In nucleotides, the CDR3 is TGTGCCAGCAGGGGGGGTGGGGGAAACTCTCAGCCCCAGCATTTT.